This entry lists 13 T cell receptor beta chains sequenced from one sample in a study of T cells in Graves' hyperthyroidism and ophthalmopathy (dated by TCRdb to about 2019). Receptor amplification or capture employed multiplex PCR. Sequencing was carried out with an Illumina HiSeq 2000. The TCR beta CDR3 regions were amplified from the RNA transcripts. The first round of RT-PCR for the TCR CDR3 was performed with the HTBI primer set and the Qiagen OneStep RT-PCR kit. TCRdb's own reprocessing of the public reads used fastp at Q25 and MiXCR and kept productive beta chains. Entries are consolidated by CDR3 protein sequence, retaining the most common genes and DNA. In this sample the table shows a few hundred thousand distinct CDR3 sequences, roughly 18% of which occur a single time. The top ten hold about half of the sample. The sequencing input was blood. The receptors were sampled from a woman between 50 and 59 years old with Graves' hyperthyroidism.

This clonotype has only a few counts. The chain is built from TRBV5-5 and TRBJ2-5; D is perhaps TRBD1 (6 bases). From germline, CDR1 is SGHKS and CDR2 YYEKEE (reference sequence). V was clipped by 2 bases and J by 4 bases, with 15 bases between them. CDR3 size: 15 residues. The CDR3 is CASSFSRGDGETQYF. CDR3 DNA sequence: TGTGCCAGCAGCTTTAGCAGGGGCGATGGAGAGACCCAGTACTTC. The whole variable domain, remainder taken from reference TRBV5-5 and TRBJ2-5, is DAGVTQSPTHLIKTRGQQVTLRCSPISGHKSVSWYQQVLGQGPQFIFQYYEKEERGRGNFPDRFSARQFPNYSSELNVNALLLGDSALYLCASSFSRGDGETQYFGPGTRLLVL.

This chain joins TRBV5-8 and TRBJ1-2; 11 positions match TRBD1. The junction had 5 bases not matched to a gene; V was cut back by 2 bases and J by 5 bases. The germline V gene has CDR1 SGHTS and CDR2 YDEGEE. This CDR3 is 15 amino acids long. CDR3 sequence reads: CASSFGTGGQYGYTF. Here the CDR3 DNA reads TGTGCCAGCAGCTTCGGGACAGGGGGTCAATATGGCTACACCTTC.

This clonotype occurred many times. CDR3 in amino acids: CASSALSNTEAFF. The DNA of the CDR3 is TGTGCCAGCAGCGCCCTATCGAACACTGAAGCTTTCTTT. The chain recombines TRBV7-9 with TRBJ1-1, with D hard to call. The germline V and J ends were trimmed by 5 bases and 1 base, with 8 bases remaining between them. Germline V gene data show CDR1 as SEHNR and CDR2 as FQNEAQ (reference sequence). This CDR3 has 13 amino acids. The full variable domain, rest sourced from reference TRBV7-9 and TRBJ1-1, is DTGVSQNPRHKITKRGQNVTFRCDPISEHNRLYWYRQTLGQGPEFLTYFQNEAQLEKSRLLSDRFSAERPKGSFSTLEIQRTEQGDSAMYLCASSALSNTEAFFGQGTRLTVV.

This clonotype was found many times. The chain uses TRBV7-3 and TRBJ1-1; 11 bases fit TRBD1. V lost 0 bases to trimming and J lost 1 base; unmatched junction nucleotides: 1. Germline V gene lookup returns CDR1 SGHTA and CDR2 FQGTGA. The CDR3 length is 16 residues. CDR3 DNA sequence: TGTGCCAGCAGCTTAACGGGGACAGGGGGGAACACTGAAGCTTTCTTT. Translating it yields CASSLTGTGGNTEAFF.

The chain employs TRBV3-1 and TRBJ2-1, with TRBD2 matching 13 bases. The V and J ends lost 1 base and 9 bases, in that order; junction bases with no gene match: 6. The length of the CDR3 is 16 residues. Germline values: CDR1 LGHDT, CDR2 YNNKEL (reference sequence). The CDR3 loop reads CASSQGTSGSSVEQFF. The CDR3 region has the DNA TGTGCCAGCAGCCAAGGGACTAGCGGGAGTTCTGTTGAGCAGTTCTTC.

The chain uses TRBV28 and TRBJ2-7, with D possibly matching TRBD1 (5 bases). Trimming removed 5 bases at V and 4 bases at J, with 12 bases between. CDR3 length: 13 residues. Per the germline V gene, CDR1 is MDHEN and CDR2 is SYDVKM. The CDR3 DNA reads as TGTGCCAGCAGTCCTCATCAGGGATACGAGCAGTACTTC. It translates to CASSPHQGYEQYF.

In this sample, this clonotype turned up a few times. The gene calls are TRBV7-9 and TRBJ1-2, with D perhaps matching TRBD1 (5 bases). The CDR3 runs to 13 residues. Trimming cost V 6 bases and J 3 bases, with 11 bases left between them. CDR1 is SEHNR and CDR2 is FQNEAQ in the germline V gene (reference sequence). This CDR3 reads CASRRDSHYGYTF. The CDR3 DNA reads TGTGCCAGCAGACGCGACAGCCACTATGGCTACACCTTC.

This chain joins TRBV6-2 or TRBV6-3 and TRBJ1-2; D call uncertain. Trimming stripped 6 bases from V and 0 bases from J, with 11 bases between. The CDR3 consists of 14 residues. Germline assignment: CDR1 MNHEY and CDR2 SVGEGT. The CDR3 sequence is CASSLTRPNYGYTF. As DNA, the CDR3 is TGTGCCAGCAGCCTTACCCGGCCTAACTATGGCTACACCTTC.

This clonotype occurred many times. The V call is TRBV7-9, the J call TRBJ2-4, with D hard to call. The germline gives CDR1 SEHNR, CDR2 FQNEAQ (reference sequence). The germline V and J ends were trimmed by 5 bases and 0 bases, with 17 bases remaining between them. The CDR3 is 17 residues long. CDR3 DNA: TGTGCCAGCAGCCTATCCCCAGGCAGTATAGCCAAAAACATTCAGTACTTC. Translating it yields CASSLSPGSIAKNIQYF.

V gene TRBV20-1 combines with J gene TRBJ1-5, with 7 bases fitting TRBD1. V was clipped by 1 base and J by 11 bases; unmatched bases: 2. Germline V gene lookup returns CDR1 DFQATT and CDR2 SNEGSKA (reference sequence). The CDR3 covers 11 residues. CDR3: CSARGGQSQHF. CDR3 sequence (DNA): TGCAGTGCTAGAGGGGGACAGTCCCAGCATTTT.

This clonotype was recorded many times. As DNA, the CDR3 is TGTGCCATCAGCCTAGGGGCCGAAAGCAATTCACCCCTCCACTTT. Translating it yields CAISLGAESNSPLHF. The V gene is TRBV10-3, the J gene TRBJ1-6, with D possibly TRBD1 on 5 matching bases. Germline loops: CDR1 ENHRY, CDR2 SYGVKD. Trimming took 6 bases from V and 7 from J, leaving 16 bases between them. The CDR3 has 15 amino acids.

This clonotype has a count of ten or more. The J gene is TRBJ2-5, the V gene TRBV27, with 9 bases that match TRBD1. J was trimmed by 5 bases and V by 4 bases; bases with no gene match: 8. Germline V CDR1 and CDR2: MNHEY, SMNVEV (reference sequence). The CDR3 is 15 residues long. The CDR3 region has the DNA TGTGCCAGCAGTTGGACAGGGGAGGTGGGGGAGACCCAGTACTTC. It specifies CASSWTGEVGETQYF.

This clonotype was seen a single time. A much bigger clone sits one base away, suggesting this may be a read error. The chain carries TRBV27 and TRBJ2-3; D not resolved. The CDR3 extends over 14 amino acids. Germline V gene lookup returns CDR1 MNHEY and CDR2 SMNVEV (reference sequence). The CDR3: CASSLSDPPDTRYF. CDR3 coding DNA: TGTGCCAGCAGTTTATCGGACCCCCCAGATACGCGGTATTTT.